The sequence of this T cell receptor (beta chain) was determined in a study of control samples from healthy donors and cancer patients. Germline V gives CDR1 SGHKS, CDR2 YYEKEE (reference sequence). CDR3 length: 16 residues. V trimming: 0 bases; J trimming: 7 bases; junction bases outside the gene matches: 10. The table came from immunoSEQ multiplex PCR; TCRdb's copy has only in-frame clones and leaves some out. Here the sample spans approximately 170,000 clones, roughly nine tenths being singletons. The receptor comes from a man aged 25 to 45 in good health. Sequences were obtained from blood. The chain combines TRBV5-5 with TRBJ1-5; 7 nucleotides match TRBD1. CDR3 amino acids: CASSLGGGQAGQPQHF. CDR3 nucleotide sequence: TGTGCCAGCAGCTTGGGGGGAGGACAGGCAGGACAGCCCCAGCATTTT. The complete variable domain, with remaining parts taken from reference TRBV5-5 and TRBJ1-5, reads DAGVTQSPTHLIKTRGQQVTLRCSPISGHKSVSWYQQVLGQGPQFIFQYYEKEERGRGNFPDRFSARQFPNYSSELNVNALLLGDSALYLCASSLGGGQAGQPQHFGDGTRLSIL.